This TCR beta chain was found in a study of OX40 agonist ivuxolimab in advanced cancers. Study-level findings and limits: Undetermined was the antigen specificity of the expanded peripheral T cells. There were, on average, more expanded clones in CD8+ T cells than in CD4+.

Clones were read by immunoSEQ multiplex PCR, and TCRdb kept only the in-frame ones, dropping some. This table has fewer than 55,000 clones, around 84% appearing once. Baseline, cycle 4 day 1, and cycle 7 day 1 were the blood sampling points. In regard to this clone: Its target is unknown.

The CDR3 has 13 residues. Germline loops: CDR1 SEHNR, CDR2 FQNEAQ (reference sequence). V was cut by 5 bases and J by 3 bases, with 8 bases left in between. This sequence joins TRBV7-9 and TRBJ1-5; D call uncertain. The specimen was CD4+ or CD8+ T cells sorted from blood, collected in a trial of the OX40 agonist ivuxolimab. The clonotype was recovered from an adult with an advanced solid tumor such as melanoma, head and neck, liver or kidney cancer. The CDR3 DNA follows: TGTGCCAGCAGCCCAGAGGACAATCAGCCCCAGCATTTT. This gives the protein CASSPEDNQPQHF.